Presented here are 3 T cell receptor beta chains from one specimen sequenced in a study of T cell repertoires in cytomegalovirus infection. TCRdb re-called the reads with MiXCR, one entry per CDR3 protein. The sample holds approximately 750,000 distinct CDR3 sequences, about 40% seen once. The sample taken for sequencing was PBMCs. These receptors were taken from a human donor in good health (CMV status not recorded). Some clones in this sample may be carry-over from other donors' samples.

The J gene is TRBJ1-2, the V gene TRBV20-1; 7 nucleotides line up with TRBD1. The CDR3 runs 16 residues. The V gene end was trimmed by 0 bases and the J gene end by 2 bases; junction bases not matched to a gene: 9. CDR1 and CDR2 (germline): DFQATT, SNEGSKA (reference sequence). For the CDR3, the DNA is TGCAGTGCTAGAGATTGGCGGGACAGCAACAACTATGGCTACACCTTC. This encodes CSARDWRDSNNYGYTF.

The chain carries TRBV5-6 and TRBJ1-4; D is unresolved. The CDR3 loop spans 16 amino acids. Between the trimmed V and J ends, which lost 1 base and 3 bases, there was a span of 13 bases. CDR1 is SGHDT, CDR2 YYEEEE, per germline. CDR3 coding DNA: TGTGCCAGCAGCTTGAGCCCCGAGTATCCTAATGAAAAACTGTTTTTT. Amino acids: CASSLSPEYPNEKLFF.

The chain couples TRBV7-2 to TRBJ1-1; TRBD1 matches 7 bases. The CDR3 totals 16 residues. V was clipped by 7 bases and J by 0 bases; unmatched bases: 11. Germline V lookup: CDR1 SGHTA, CDR2 FQGNSA. The CDR3 here is CASNRGLPPLNTEAFF. The CDR3, as DNA: TGTGCCAGCAACAGGGGTCTCCCCCCCTTGAACACTGAAGCTTTCTTT.